This T cell receptor (beta chain) comes out of a study of T cells in Graves' hyperthyroidism and ophthalmopathy. Each 10 ml fresh peripheral blood draw supplied the PBMCs. RNA transcripts were the template for amplifying TCR beta CDR3 regions. Using the HTBI primer set, a first-round RT-PCR was run on the TCR CDR3. From the multiplex PCR reads, TCRdb called clonotypes with MiXCR, one entry per CDR3 protein. This table holds about 560,000 distinct CDR3 sequences, 16% found once. Germline loops: CDR1 MNHEY, CDR2 SVGAGI. CDR3 length: 16 residues. Trimming removed 2 bases from V and 3 bases from J; junction bases left unmatched: 3.

The source material was blood. The receptor's source is a woman aged 18-35 years with Graves' hyperthyroidism. The gene calls are TRBV6-5 and TRBJ1-3, with TRBD1 identical over 11 bases. The CDR3 bases are TGTGCCAGCAGTTACGGACAGGGGGCTCGTGGAAACACCATATATTTT. The encoded protein is CASSYGQGARGNTIYF.